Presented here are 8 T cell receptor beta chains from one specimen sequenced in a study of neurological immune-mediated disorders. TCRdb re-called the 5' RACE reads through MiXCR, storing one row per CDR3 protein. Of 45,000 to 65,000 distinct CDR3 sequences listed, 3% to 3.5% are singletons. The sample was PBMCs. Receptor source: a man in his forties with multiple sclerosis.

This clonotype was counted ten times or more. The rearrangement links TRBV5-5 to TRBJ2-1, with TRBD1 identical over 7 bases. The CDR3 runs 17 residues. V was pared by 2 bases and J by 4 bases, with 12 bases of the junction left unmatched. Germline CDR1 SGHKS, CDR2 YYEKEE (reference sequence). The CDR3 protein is CASSFLGTARGYNEQFF. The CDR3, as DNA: TGTGCCAGCAGCTTCCTTGGGACAGCCCGAGGTTACAATGAGCAGTTCTTC. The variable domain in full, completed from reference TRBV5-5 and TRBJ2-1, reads DAGVTQSPTHLIKTRGQQVTLRCSPISGHKSVSWYQQVLGQGPQFIFQYYEKEERGRGNFPDRFSARQFPNYSSELNVNALLLGDSALYLCASSFLGTARGYNEQFFGPGTRLTVL.

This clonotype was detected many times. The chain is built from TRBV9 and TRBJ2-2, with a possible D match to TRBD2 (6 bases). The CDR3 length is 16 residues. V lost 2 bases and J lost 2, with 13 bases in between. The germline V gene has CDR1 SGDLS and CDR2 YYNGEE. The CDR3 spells CASSVKRAENTGELFF. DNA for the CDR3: TGTGCCAGCAGCGTTAAGCGGGCAGAAAACACCGGGGAGCTGTTTTTT. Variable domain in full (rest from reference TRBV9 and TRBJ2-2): DSGVTQTPKHLITATGQRVTLRCSPRSGDLSVYWYQQSLDQGLQFLIQYYNGEERAKGNILERFSAQQFPDLHSELNLSSLELGDSALYFCASSVKRAENTGELFFGEGSRLTVL.

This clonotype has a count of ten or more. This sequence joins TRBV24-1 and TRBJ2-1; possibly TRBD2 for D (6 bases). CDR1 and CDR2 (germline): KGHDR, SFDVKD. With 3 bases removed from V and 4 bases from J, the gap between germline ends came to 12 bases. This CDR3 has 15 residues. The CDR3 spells CATSDLSRGYNEQFF. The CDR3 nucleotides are TGTGCCACCAGTGATCTTTCGCGGGGATACAATGAGCAGTTCTTC.

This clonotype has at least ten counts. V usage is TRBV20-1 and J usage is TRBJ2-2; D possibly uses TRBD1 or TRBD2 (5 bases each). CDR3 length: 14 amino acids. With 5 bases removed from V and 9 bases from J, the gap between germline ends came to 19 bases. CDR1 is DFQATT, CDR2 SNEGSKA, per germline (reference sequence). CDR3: CSAWTQGPARELFF. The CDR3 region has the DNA TGCAGTGCTTGGACTCAGGGTCCCGCCCGGGAGCTGTTTTTT.

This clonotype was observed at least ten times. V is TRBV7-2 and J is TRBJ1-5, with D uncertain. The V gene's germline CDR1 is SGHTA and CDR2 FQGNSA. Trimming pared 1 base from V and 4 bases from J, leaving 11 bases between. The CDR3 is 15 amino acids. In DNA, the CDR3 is TGTGCCAGCAGCTTAGGTGAGGTAACGAATCAGCCCCAGCATTTT. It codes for CASSLGEVTNQPQHF.

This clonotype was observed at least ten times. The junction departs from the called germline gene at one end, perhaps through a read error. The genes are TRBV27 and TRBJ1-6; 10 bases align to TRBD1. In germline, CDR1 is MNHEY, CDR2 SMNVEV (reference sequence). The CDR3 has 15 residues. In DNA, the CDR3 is TGTGCCAGCAGGCGGGACAGGGGTTCATATTCACCCCTCAACTTT. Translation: CASRRDRGSYSPLNF.

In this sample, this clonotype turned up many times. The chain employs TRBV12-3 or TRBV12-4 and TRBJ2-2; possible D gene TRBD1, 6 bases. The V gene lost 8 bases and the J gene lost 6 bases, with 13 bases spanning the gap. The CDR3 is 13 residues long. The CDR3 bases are TGTGCCAGCGCCTACAGGGATCCCGGGGAGCTGTTTTTT. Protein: CASAYRDPGELFF.

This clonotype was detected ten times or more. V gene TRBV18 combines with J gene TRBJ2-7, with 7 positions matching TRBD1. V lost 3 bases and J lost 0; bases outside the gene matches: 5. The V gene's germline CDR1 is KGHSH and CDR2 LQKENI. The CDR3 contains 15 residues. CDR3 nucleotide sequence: TGTGCCAGCTCACCCCCGACAGGGCTCTCCTACGAGCAGTACTTC. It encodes CASSPPTGLSYEQYF. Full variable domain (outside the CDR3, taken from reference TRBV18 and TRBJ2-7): NAGVMQNPRHLVRRRGQEARLRCSPMKGHSHVYWYRQLPEEGLKFMVYLQKENIIDESGMPKERFSAEFPKEGPSILRIQQVVRGDSAAYFCASSPPTGLSYEQYFGPGTRLTVT.